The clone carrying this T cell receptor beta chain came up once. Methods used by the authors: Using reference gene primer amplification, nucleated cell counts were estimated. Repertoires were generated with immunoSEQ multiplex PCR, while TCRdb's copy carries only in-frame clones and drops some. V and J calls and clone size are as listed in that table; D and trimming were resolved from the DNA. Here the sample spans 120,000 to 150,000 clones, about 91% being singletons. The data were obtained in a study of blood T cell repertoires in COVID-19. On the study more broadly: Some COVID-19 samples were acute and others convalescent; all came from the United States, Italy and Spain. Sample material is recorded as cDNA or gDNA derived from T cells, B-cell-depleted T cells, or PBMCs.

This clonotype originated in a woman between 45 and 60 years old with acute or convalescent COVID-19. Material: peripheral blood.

The CDR3 reads CASGLNRYSYEQYF. The CDR3 DNA reads TGTGCTAGTGGTTTGAACAGATACTCCTACGAGCAGTACTTC. The chain recombines TRBV12-5 with TRBJ2-7, with D unresolved. Trimming took off 2 bases at V and 0 bases at J, with 8 bases between the two ends. The germline gives CDR1 LGHNT, CDR2 FRNRAP. The CDR3 sequence is 14 residues long. The variable domain in full, completed from reference TRBV12-5 and TRBJ2-7, reads DARVTQTPRHKVTEMGQEVTMRCQPILGHNTVFWYRQTMMQGLELLAYFRNRAPLDDSGMPKDRFSAEMPDATLATLKIQPSEPRDSAVYFCASGLNRYSYEQYFGPGTRLTVT.